One sample yielded the 14 T cell receptor beta chains listed below, sequenced in a study of blood T cells in healthy people across ages. A second PCR of 7 to 11 cycles used a sample-barcoded 5' primer and a J-beta primer mix. TCRdb re-called the 5' RACE reads with MiXCR, one entry per CDR3 protein. The profile shows hundreds of thousands of distinct CDR3 sequences, 40% to 45% of them singletons. Input material: blood. The source is a woman in her sixties or seventies in good health.

The chain is built from TRBV28 and TRBJ2-1; D perhaps matches TRBD2 (5 bases). Judging by the DNA end, TRBJ2-7 fits better; the J call may be wrong. Germline CDR1 MDHEN, CDR2 SYDVKM. This CDR3 region has 14 residues. CDR3 in DNA: TGTGCCAGCACCCGGACTCTCTCCTACAATGAGCAGTACTTC. Translating gives CASTRTLSYNEQYF.

V and J are TRBV9 and TRBJ2-7; TRBD2 matches 14 bases. Germline V gene lookup returns CDR1 SGDLS and CDR2 YYNGEE. CDR3 size: 16 residues. V dropped 0 bases and J dropped 6; count of bases not matched to a gene: 5. The DNA for the CDR3 is TGTGCCAGCAGCGTAGGACTAGCGGGAGGGCGAGGCGAGCAGTACTTC. Protein: CASSVGLAGGRGEQYF. Full variable domain (rest looked up from reference TRBV9 and TRBJ2-7): DSGVTQTPKHLITATGQRVTLRCSPRSGDLSVYWYQQSLDQGLQFLIQYYNGEERAKGNILERFSAQQFPDLHSELNLSSLELGDSALYFCASSVGLAGGRGEQYFGPGTRLTVT.

A remark on this clonotype: Germline and junction disagree at one end, which may indicate a read error. V is TRBV28 and J is TRBJ2-1; the D gene is possibly TRBD1 (6 bases). This CDR3 is 18 amino acids long. Germline V lookup: CDR1 MDHEN, CDR2 SYDVKM. CDR3 DNA: TGTGCCGGCAGGGGAACTAGTACCGGACCTTTCAGATACAATGAGCAGTTCTTC. It yields the protein CAGRGTSTGPFRYNEQFF.

V usage is TRBV20-1 and J usage is TRBJ1-4; TRBD1 matches at 7 bases. V lost 1 base to trimming and J lost 7 bases; unmatched junction nucleotides: 18. This CDR3 comprises 18 residues. The germline V gene encodes CDR1 DFQATT and CDR2 SNEGSKA (reference sequence). CDR3 residues: CSARGIGQAPRSGEKLFF. The CDR3 coding sequence is TGCAGTGCTAGAGGTATCGGACAGGCTCCAAGATCGGGTGAAAAACTGTTTTTT.

Only a few counts were recorded for this clonotype. This chain links TRBV20-1 with TRBJ1-6; 7 nucleotides align to TRBD1. The CDR3 loop spans 14 amino acids. J lost 7 bases, V lost 1 base, and 4 bases had no gene match. Per germline, CDR1 DFQATT and CDR2 SNEGSKA (reference sequence). The CDR3 nucleotides read TGCAGTGCTAGAGGACAGGGTTTCAATTCACCCCTCCACTTT. As protein: CSARGQGFNSPLHF.

The rearrangement links TRBV20-1 to TRBJ2-7, with D maybe TRBD1 (6 bases). Germline V CDR1 and CDR2: DFQATT, SNEGSKA (reference sequence). V was clipped by 0 bases and J by 1 base, with 10 bases between them. The CDR3 runs 14 residues. The CDR3 bases are TGCAGTGCTAGAGAACAGGGCTTGTCCTACGAGCAGTACTTC. This encodes CSAREQGLSYEQYF.

This clonotype was counted ten times or more. The gene calls are TRBV29-1 and TRBJ2-7; the D is unclear. Between the trimmed V and J ends, which lost 0 bases and 0 bases, there was a span of 12 bases. This CDR3 spans 15 amino acids. Germline loops: CDR1 SQVTM, CDR2 ANQGSEA. CDR3 loop: CSVEDPWGSSYEQYF. CDR3 DNA sequence: TGCAGCGTTGAAGACCCCTGGGGAAGCTCCTACGAGCAGTACTTC.

The chain employs TRBV7-2 and TRBJ1-4; D not resolved. The V gene's germline CDR1 is SGHTA and CDR2 FQGNSA. The CDR3 extends over 15 amino acids. Trimming removed 4 bases at V and 0 bases at J, with 9 bases between. The CDR3 DNA is TGTGCCAGCAGCTCGCGGGTCGCAACTAATGAAAAACTGTTTTTT. Amino acid sequence: CASSSRVATNEKLFF.

At least ten counts were recorded for this clonotype. The rearrangement joins TRBV9 to TRBJ2-3; D remains unclear. V lost 0 bases and J 1 base, leaving 9 bases between the germline ends. Looked up from germline, CDR1 is SGDLS and CDR2 is YYNGEE. This CDR3 comprises 15 residues. The CDR3 region is CASSVARSGTDTQYF. CDR3 in DNA: TGTGCCAGCAGCGTAGCTAGGAGCGGCACAGATACGCAGTATTTT.

In the case of this clonotype: This may stem from a read error, because a much larger clone lies one nucleotide away. The gene calls are TRBV11-2 and TRBJ2-7; 10 bases are a match to TRBD1. The assigned J gene may be wrong: the sequence end matches TRBJ2-5 better. Germline values: CDR1 SGHAT, CDR2 FQNNGV. This CDR3 comprises 15 residues. The CDR3 region is CAGSLPGTGEETQYF. The CDR3, as DNA: TGTGCCGGCAGCCTCCCCGGGACAGGGGAAGAGACCCAGTACTTC.

This chain links TRBV28 with TRBJ2-5; weak D call: TRBD2 (6 bases). The CDR3 contains 15 residues. The germline gives CDR1 MDHEN, CDR2 SYDVKM. The ends were cut back, 5 bases at V and 5 bases at J, with 18 bases in the middle. The CDR3 nucleotides are TGTGCCAGCAGTCGCCCCGTTACTAGCTTGGAGACCCAGTACTTC. Protein product: CASSRPVTSLETQYF.

About this clonotype itself: A read error is possible here, since a much larger clone lies one base away. The chain recombines TRBV7-2 with TRBJ2-7; D may be TRBD1 (6 bases). Trimming removed 4 bases from V and 3 bases from J, with 13 bases in between. Germline CDR1 is SGHTA and CDR2 is FQGNSA. The CDR3 runs to 14 residues. The CDR3 DNA sequence: TGTGCCAGCAGCTCGACAGGCGGCGTCTACGAGCAGTACTTC. It yields the protein CASSSTGGVYEQYF.

J is TRBJ2-1 and V is TRBV4-1; 7 nucleotides agree with TRBD1. The CDR3 sequence is 16 residues long. V shed 1 base and J 7 bases; nucleotides not matched to a gene: 10. Germline loops: CDR1 MGHRA, CDR2 YSYEKL. CDR3 in DNA: TGCGCCAGCAGCCAAGCCTCAGGGGGAGATTCAAATGAGCAGTTCTTC. It specifies CASSQASGGDSNEQFF.

This clonotype came up once. V gene TRBV28 combines with J gene TRBJ2-1; 7 nucleotides match TRBD1. The V gene end was trimmed by 5 bases and the J gene end by 15 bases; junction bases not matched to a gene: 4. This CDR3 has 10 amino acids. Germline V gives CDR1 MDHEN, CDR2 SYDVKM. CDR3 sequence: CASSGTVPFF. The CDR3 nucleotides read TGTGCCAGCAGTGGGACAGTTCCGTTCTTC.